The clone carrying this TCR beta chain was picked up a small number of times. Sequenced by immunoSEQ multiplex PCR; TCRdb stores in-frame clones only, minus some. The sample lists a few thousand clones, 40% to 55% seen once, with 5.5% to 6.5% in the top ten. These data belong to a study of CXCR4 blockade with PD-1 therapy in pancreatic cancer. This TCR derives from a human donor with pancreatic ductal adenocarcinoma. The sequenced sample was tumor tissue.

As DNA, the CDR3 is TGTGCCAGCAGCGTAGGATTAGGTTCAGCTTTCTTT. Residues: CASSVGLGSAFF. The chain recombines TRBV9 with TRBJ1-1; no reliable D call. Germline V gene data show CDR1 as SGDLS and CDR2 as YYNGEE. Trimming pared 0 bases from V and 10 bases from J, leaving 10 bases between. This CDR3 region has 12 residues.